This TCR beta chain was recorded in a study of OX40 agonist ivuxolimab in advanced cancers. Turning to the study itself: Patients received the agonistic anti-OX40 (CD134) antibody ivuxolimab. In this trial design, patients received ivuxolimab intravenously at 0.01 to 10 mg/kg every 2 weeks. Dose-escalation patients' cancers were hepatocellular carcinoma, melanoma, renal cell or head and neck cancer. Whole-study findings and limits: Individuals who were partial responders at 0.1-3.0 mg/kg had clonal expansion that ranked among the lowest.

CDR3 length: 13 residues. The ends were cut back, 0 bases at V and 7 bases at J, with 6 bases in the middle. Germline V gene lookup returns CDR1 KGHSH and CDR2 LQKENI. This table comes from immunoSEQ multiplex PCR, and its TCRdb copy is limited to in-frame clones, with some not included. The table records more than 85,000 clones, around 83% of them present only once. A note on this clone: What it binds is not known.

The V call is TRBV18, the J call TRBJ1-4, with no clear D. The source is an adult with an advanced solid tumor such as melanoma, head and neck, liver or kidney cancer. The input for sequencing was CD4+ or CD8+ T cells sorted from blood, taken in a trial of the OX40 agonist ivuxolimab. CDR3 nucleotide sequence: TGTGCCAGCTCACCACCGGTGGGTGAAAAACTGTTTTTT. Its protein product is CASSPPVGEKLFF. Full variable domain (rest looked up from reference TRBV18 and TRBJ1-4): NAGVMQNPRHLVRRRGQEARLRCSPMKGHSHVYWYRQLPEEGLKFMVYLQKENIIDESGMPKERFSAEFPKEGPSILRIQQVVRGDSAAYFCASSPPVGEKLFFGSGTQLSVL.